Following are 2 T cell receptor beta chains from one sample sequenced in a study of early T cells in non-severe SARS-CoV-2 infection. From the 5' RACE reads, TCRdb called clonotypes with MiXCR, one entry per CDR3 protein. This repertoire shows about 25,000 distinct CDR3 sequences, 4.5% to 7% found once; its top ten account for around 2.5%. Sequenced: whole blood. The receptors were gathered from an adult who was a healthcare worker with PCR-confirmed SARS-CoV-2 infection or an uninfected control (not recorded which).

This clonotype was seen repeatedly, ten times or more. The CDR3 is CASSPQGGSRGNTEAFF. CDR3 sequence (DNA): TGTGCCAGCTCACCCCAGGGAGGGAGCAGGGGGAACACTGAAGCTTTCTTT. The V gene is TRBV18, the J gene TRBJ1-1; possibly TRBD1 for D (6 bases). V lost 3 bases, J lost 1 base, and 18 bases lay in between. The CDR3 contains 17 residues. Germline V gene data show CDR1 as KGHSH and CDR2 as LQKENI.

This clonotype was seen many times. This chain connects TRBV7-9 to TRBJ2-2; the D is unclear. The V and J ends lost 4 bases and 1 base respectively, with 10 bases between them. The length of the CDR3 is 15 residues. CDR1 is SEHNR, CDR2 FQNEAQ, per germline (reference sequence). This CDR3 reads CASSSTTRNTGELFF. CDR3 in DNA: TGTGCCAGCAGCTCCACCACGCGGAACACCGGGGAGCTGTTTTTT.